One sample yielded the 6 T cell receptor beta chains listed below, sequenced in a study of blood T cell repertoires in COVID-19. The table came from immunoSEQ multiplex PCR; TCRdb's copy has only in-frame clones and leaves some out. The sample lists a few hundred thousand clones; about nine tenths were seen once. The sequenced material came from PBMCs or T cells enriched from blood (not recorded which). These receptors were obtained from a young man in a cohort exposed to, infected with or recovered from COVID-19 (not recorded which).

V and J are TRBV14 and TRBJ2-7, with D tentatively TRBD1 (5 bases). The germline V and J ends were trimmed by 0 bases and 0 bases, with 18 bases remaining between them. The CDR3 is 18 residues long. Germline V gene sequence: CDR1 SGHDN, CDR2 FVKESK. This CDR3 reads CASSQERDSRLISYEQYF. The CDR3 DNA reads as TGTGCCAGCAGCCAAGAACGTGACAGCCGTTTAATCTCCTACGAGCAGTACTTC.

This chain uses TRBV5-1 with TRBJ2-1, with 7 bases fitting TRBD2. Germline-derived CDR1 and CDR2 are SGHRS and YFSETQ. The CDR3 spans 18 residues. V lost 0 bases to trimming and J lost 7 bases; unmatched junction nucleotides: 16. The CDR3 DNA reads as TGCGCCAGCAGCTTGGATCCGCCGGGGGAGGGTGGCCGGAATGAGCAGTTCTTC. It translates to CASSLDPPGEGGRNEQFF.

The chain recombines TRBV19 with TRBJ1-5, with 9 bases lining up with TRBD1. Trimming cost V 4 bases and J 4 bases; bases outside gene matches: 2. This CDR3 comprises 14 residues. CDR1 is LNHDA and CDR2 is SQIVND in the germline V gene (reference sequence). DNA for the CDR3: TGTGCCAGTAGTACTGGACAGGGGAATCAGCCCCAGCATTTT. This gives the protein CASSTGQGNQPQHF.

The chain recombines TRBV4-3 with TRBJ1-4, with D hard to call. There are 17 residues in the CDR3. Germline V CDR1 and CDR2: LGHNA, YSLEER. Trimming removed 3 bases at V and 3 bases at J, with 17 bases between. This chain's CDR3 is CASSQSLPGIANEKLFF. The CDR3 region has the DNA TGCGCCAGCAGCCAGTCCCTACCGGGAATAGCTAATGAAAAACTGTTTTTT.

The chain uses TRBV2 and TRBJ1-5, with 9 bases lining up with TRBD1. The CDR3 has 15 residues. CDR1 and CDR2 (germline): SNHLY, FYNNEI. The V gene end was trimmed by 7 bases and the J gene end by 8 bases; junction bases not matched to a gene: 12. The CDR3 DNA reads as TGTGCCAGCACCAAACTACAGGGGGCGCGGGAGCCCCAGCATTTT. Protein: CASTKLQGAREPQHF.

This clone was seen a few times. The J gene is TRBJ2-7, the V gene TRBV10-3, with 13 positions matching TRBD2. Looked up from germline, CDR1 is ENHRY and CDR2 is SYGVKD. The CDR3 is 15 residues long. Trimming took 3 bases from V and 6 from J; bases not matched to a gene: 5. This CDR3 is CAISEGLAGDLEQYF. The CDR3 coding sequence is TGTGCCATCAGTGAAGGACTAGCGGGAGATCTCGAGCAGTACTTC.